Listed below are T cell receptor beta chains from one sample, sequenced in a study of blood T cell repertoires in COVID-19. Repertoires were generated with immunoSEQ multiplex PCR, while TCRdb's copy carries only in-frame clones and drops some. The table has fewer than 110,000 clones, roughly 84% seen once. The sequencing input was peripheral blood. The receptors come from a human donor in a cohort sampled during active COVID-19. The CDR3 runs from the conserved cysteine through the conserved F or W. D genes are given only for firm matches. Some rows have no size entry. The others give once, few or many, or a class for an expanded clone.

V: TRBV7-9
J: TRBJ2-7
size: NA
D: TRBD2
CDR3: CASSFGSGRDYEQYF
DNA: TGTGCCAGCAGCTTTGGTAGCGGGAGGGATTACGAGCAGTACTTC

V: TRBV19
J: TRBJ2-1
size: NA
D: TRBD2
CDR3: CASSLVAGGPQFF
DNA: TGTGCCAGTAGTCTCGTAGCGGGAGGGCCCCAGTTCTTC

V: TRBV6-1
J: TRBJ1-1
size: NA
D: NA
CDR3: CASSERVSEAFF
DNA: TGTGCCAGCAGTGAAAGAGTTTCTGAAGCTTTCTTT

V: TRBV28
J: TRBJ1-2
size: NA
D: NA
CDR3: CAIWTPTEYGYTF
DNA: TGTGCCATCTGGACACCCACCGAGTATGGCTACACCTTC

V: TRBV6-2/TRBV6-3
J: TRBJ1-5
size: NA
D: TRBD1
CDR3: CASSRTGVSNQPQHF
DNA: TGTGCCAGCAGCCGAACAGGGGTTAGCAATCAGCCCCAGCATTTT

V: TRBV19
J: TRBJ2-2
size: NA
D: NA
CDR3: CASSIRTRTNTGELFF
DNA: TGTGCCAGTAGTATCCGAACTAGGACGAACACCGGGGAGCTGTTTTTT

V: TRBV7-2
J: TRBJ1-3
size: NA
D: NA
CDR3: CASSFDRGNTIYF
DNA: TGTGCCAGCAGCTTCGACAGAGGAAACACCATATATTTT

V: TRBV19
J: TRBJ1-1
size: once
D: NA
CDR3: CASSLGTSGGVAFF
DNA: TGTGCCAGTAGTTTAGGGACGTCGGGGGGTGTAGCTTTCTTT

V: TRBV9
J: TRBJ2-7
size: NA
D: NA
CDR3: CASSPGPYEQYF
DNA: TGTGCCAGCAGCCCAGGCCCCTACGAGCAGTACTTC

V: TRBV7-9
J: TRBJ2-3
size: NA
D: NA
CDR3: CASSLEEADTQYF
DNA: TGTGCCAGCAGCTTAGAAGAGGCAGATACGCAGTATTTT

V: TRBV7-9
J: TRBJ2-2
size: NA
D: NA
CDR3: CASSLSSVIGELFF
DNA: TGTGCCAGCAGCTTATCTAGTGTCATCGGGGAGCTGTTTTTT

V: TRBV6-2/TRBV6-3
J: TRBJ2-2
size: NA
D: TRBD2
CDR3: CASSYSSLWTSGSITGELFF
DNA: TGTGCCAGCAGTTACTCCTCGCTGTGGACTAGCGGGAGTATCACCGGGGAGCTGTTTTTT

V: TRBV18
J: TRBJ2-1
size: NA
D: TRBD2
CDR3: CASSRGALAGVYNEQFF
DNA: TGTGCCAGCTCGCGAGGGGCACTAGCGGGAGTCTACAATGAGCAGTTCTTC

V: TRBV4-1
J: TRBJ2-2
size: NA
D: TRBD1
CDR3: CASSQRRGTGPGELFF
DNA: TGCGCCAGCAGCCAGCGTAGGGGGACAGGGCCCGGGGAGCTGTTTTTT

V: TRBV2
J: TRBJ2-1
size: NA
D: TRBD1
CDR3: CASRGGQGAYNEQFF
DNA: TGTGCCAGCAGGGGTGGGCAGGGGGCCTACAATGAGCAGTTCTTC

V: TRBV7-8
J: TRBJ2-2
size: many
D: TRBD2
CDR3: CASSFTSGSSTGELFF
DNA: TGTGCCAGCAGCTTTACTAGCGGGAGTTCGACCGGGGAGCTGTTTTTT

V: TRBV6-1
J: TRBJ2-3
size: NA
D: NA
CDR3: CASSEMVGGYQLDTQYF
DNA: TGTGCCAGCAGTGAAATGGTGGGGGGATACCAGCTCGATACGCAGTATTTT

V: TRBV7-9
J: TRBJ1-2
size: NA
D: TRBD1
CDR3: CASSWTGLGYTF
DNA: TGTGCCAGCAGCTGGACAGGGCTAGGCTACACCTTC

V: TRBV6-2/TRBV6-3
J: TRBJ1-5
size: NA
D: NA
CDR3: CASSLAADRNQPQHF
DNA: TGTGCCAGCAGCCTCGCGGCCGATAGGAATCAGCCCCAGCATTTT

V: TRBV6-5
J: TRBJ1-1
size: NA
D: TRBD1
CDR3: CASSRTGNEAFF
DNA: TGTGCCAGCAGTAGGACAGGGAATGAAGCTTTCTTT

V: TRBV5-6
J: TRBJ1-1
size: NA
D: NA
CDR3: CASSWRDTEAFF
DNA: TGTGCCAGCAGCTGGAGGGACACTGAAGCTTTCTTT

V: TRBV28
J: TRBJ2-1
size: NA
D: TRBD1
CDR3: CASSRTGGAYEQFF
DNA: TGTGCCAGCAGTCGGACAGGGGGCGCTTATGAGCAGTTCTTC

V: TRBV19
J: TRBJ2-5
size: once
D: NA
CDR3: CASSPRHLATETQYF
DNA: TGTGCCAGTAGTCCACGACACCTAGCGACAGAGACCCAGTACTTC

V: TRBV18
J: TRBJ1-1
size: NA
D: TRBD1
CDR3: CASSPGQVNTEAFF
DNA: TGTGCCAGCTCACCCGGACAGGTGAACACTGAAGCTTTCTTT

V: TRBV5-1
J: TRBJ1-5
size: NA
D: NA
CDR3: CASSPAGGRNQPQHF
DNA: TGCGCCAGCAGCCCCGCGGGGGGGCGCAATCAGCCCCAGCATTTT

V: TRBV25-1
J: TRBJ2-3
size: NA
D: TRBD2
CDR3: CASSQTRLAGVPDTQYF
DNA: TGTGCCAGCAGTCAGACCCGGCTAGCGGGAGTGCCAGATACGCAGTATTTT

V: TRBV18
J: TRBJ1-2
size: few
D: NA
CDR3: CASSPGSTAIYGYTF
DNA: TGTGCCAGCTCACCAGGATCGACAGCTATCTATGGCTACACCTTC

V: TRBV24-1
J: TRBJ1-2
size: NA
D: TRBD1
CDR3: CATSDLRTGVGYTF
DNA: TGTGCCACCAGTGATTTAAGGACAGGGGTTGGCTACACCTTC

V: TRBV6-5
J: TRBJ2-3
size: NA
D: TRBD2
CDR3: CASSSSGRVTDTQYF
DNA: TGTGCCAGCAGTTCTAGCGGGAGGGTCACAGATACGCAGTATTTT

V: TRBV11-2
J: TRBJ1-6
size: NA
D: NA
CDR3: CASSLNNSPLHF
DNA: TGTGCCAGCAGCCTAAACAATTCACCCCTCCACTTT

V: TRBV20-1
J: TRBJ2-3
size: NA
D: NA
CDR3: CSASETTTDTQYF
DNA: TGCAGTGCTAGTGAGACTACCACAGATACGCAGTATTTT

V: TRBV10-3
J: TRBJ1-2
size: NA
D: TRBD1
CDR3: CATTSQRQGSSGYTF
DNA: TGTGCCACAACCTCTCAGCGACAGGGGAGTTCCGGCTACACCTTC

V: TRBV18
J: TRBJ2-6
size: NA
D: TRBD2
CDR3: CASSPRSSGTLSGANVLTF
DNA: TGTGCCAGCTCACCACGCTCTAGCGGGACCCTCTCTGGGGCCAACGTCCTGACTTTC

V: TRBV24-1
J: TRBJ2-2
size: NA
D: NA
CDR3: CATSERQFGELFF
DNA: TGTGCCACCAGTGAGCGACAGTTCGGGGAGCTGTTTTTT

V: TRBV6-2/TRBV6-3
J: TRBJ1-5
size: NA
D: NA
CDR3: CASSYRGGYNQPQHF
DNA: TGTGCCAGCAGTTACCGGGGGGGTTACAATCAGCCCCAGCATTTT

V: TRBV19
J: TRBJ1-3
size: NA
D: NA
CDR3: CASSSLTPSGNTIYF
DNA: TGTGCCAGTAGTTCCCTGACACCTTCTGGAAACACCATATATTTT

V: TRBV5-5
J: TRBJ1-6
size: few
D: TRBD1
CDR3: CASSLVPGGAYSPLHF
DNA: TGTGCCAGCAGCTTGGTCCCAGGGGGCGCATACTCACCCCTCCACTTT

V: TRBV30
J: TRBJ1-1
size: NA
D: NA
CDR3: CAWSAGNEAFF
DNA: TGTGCCTGGAGCGCCGGGAATGAAGCTTTCTTT

V: TRBV2
J: TRBJ2-1
size: NA
D: TRBD2
CDR3: CATSGTISYNEQFF
DNA: TGTGCCACCTCAGGGACTATCTCCTACAATGAGCAGTTCTTC

V: TRBV5-1
J: TRBJ1-2
size: NA
D: NA
CDR3: CASSFGIGDLSYTF
DNA: TGCGCCAGCAGCTTCGGGATTGGGGATCTGAGCTACACCTTC

V: TRBV11-3
J: TRBJ2-1
size: once
D: TRBD2
CDR3: CASSPKTSGRVLAEQFF
DNA: TGTGCCAGCAGCCCGAAGACTAGCGGGAGGGTTTTAGCCGAGCAGTTCTTC

V: TRBV6-6
J: TRBJ2-1
size: few
D: NA
CDR3: CASRPGLWREQFF
DNA: TGTGCCAGCAGACCCGGACTATGGAGGGAGCAGTTCTTC

V: TRBV29-1
J: TRBJ1-2
size: NA
D: TRBD1
CDR3: CSVIPGQNYGYTF
DNA: TGCAGCGTCATCCCGGGACAGAACTATGGCTACACCTTC

V: TRBV7-2
J: TRBJ2-1
size: NA
D: TRBD2
CDR3: CASSLGTSSGLHNEQFF
DNA: TGTGCCAGCAGCTTAGGGACGTCTAGCGGTCTCCACAATGAGCAGTTCTTC

V: TRBV4-1
J: TRBJ2-1
size: NA
D: TRBD2
CDR3: CASSQEPSGTLGEQFF
DNA: TGCGCCAGCAGCCAAGAACCCAGCGGGACCCTGGGGGAGCAGTTCTTC

V: TRBV7-9
J: TRBJ1-2
size: NA
D: NA
CDR3: CASSPDYGYTF
DNA: TGTGCCAGCAGCCCTGACTATGGCTACACCTTC

V: TRBV27
J: TRBJ1-1
size: NA
D: NA
CDR3: CASSRMGGNTEAFF
DNA: TGTGCCAGCAGTCGTATGGGGGGGAACACTGAAGCTTTCTTT

V: TRBV19
J: TRBJ2-3
size: NA
D: TRBD2
CDR3: CASNPRGSGGHLTDTQYF
DNA: TGTGCCAGTAACCCCCGGGGTAGCGGGGGGCATCTCACAGATACGCAGTATTTT